This T cell receptor beta chain was identified in a study of cytomegalovirus exposure and HLA in healthy donors. Study in general: Early released data had tens of millions of unique TCRs, all coming from HLA-typed donors. Study-level points and caveats: In vitro testing confirmed three CMV-associated chains as specific for CMV antigens.

In its sample, this clone was seen once. Its antigen is not identified. Looked up from germline, CDR1 is MGHRA and CDR2 is YSYEKL. The CDR3 covers 14 residues. PCR was performed using 60 Vbeta and 13 Jbeta primers. This table comes from immunoSEQ multiplex PCR, and its TCRdb copy is limited to in-frame clones, with some not included. The data hold over 45,000 clones, with around 85% observed a single time. The source is a boy aged 5-17 years in good health and CMV-seropositive. Sequences were obtained from PBMCs. The chain joins TRBV4-1 to TRBJ2-5, with a weak D call TRBD1 (5 bases). Gene TRBJ2-7 matches the end of the DNA better, so the J call may be wrong. The CDR3: CASSPSQGAYEQYF. In nucleotides, the CDR3 is TGCGCCAGCAGCCCCTCCCAGGGTGCATACGAGCAGTACTTC.